The clone carrying this TCR beta chain was seen at least ten times. The antigen remains unidentified. This entry comes from a study of identical twins. Study results and limitations: Twins' surplus sharing was weaker for beta out-of-frame sequences. A lower insertion count was a feature of abundant cord blood beta clonotypes, with no such feature in memory repertoires.

MiXCR, applied by TCRdb to the 5' RACE reads, yields one record per CDR3 protein. The table records some 630,000 distinct CDR3 sequences, roughly 7.2% of them present only once. The V gene's germline CDR1 is KGHDR and CDR2 SFDVKD. V dropped 3 bases and J dropped 2 bases, with 9 bases sitting between them. This CDR3 is built from 14 residues. These data are also associated with another study on yellow fever vaccine responses in identical twins.

The receptor was isolated from a woman aged 18-29 years in good health. Material: PBMCs. The rearrangement joins TRBV24-1 to TRBJ2-5; D is unclear. Here the CDR3 DNA reads TGTGCCACCAGTGATGTGAGAGAACAAGAGACCCAGTACTTC. Translation: CATSDVREQETQYF.